These T cell receptor beta chains were read from a single sample in a study of blood T cell repertoires in COVID-19. Measured with immunoSEQ multiplex PCR; TCRdb has only the in-frame clones, and not every one. The table includes more than 150,000 clones, 70% to 90% detected once. The sample was peripheral blood. The receptors were sampled from a man aged 35-49 years with active or convalescent COVID-19. CDR3s include the opening cysteine and the closing phenylalanine or tryptophan. The D gene is left open where the match is weak. Not every row has a clone size; where given, it reads once, few, many or a size class.

j_gene | d_gene | v_gene | abundance | CDR3nt | CDR3aa
TRBJ2-6 | TRBD1 | TRBV28 | NA | TGTGCCAGCAGTTTGGGACAGGGTGTTTCTGGGGCCAACGTCCTGACTTTC | CASSLGQGVSGANVLTF
TRBJ1-4 | TRBD1 | TRBV30 | NA | TGTGCCTGGAGTGTCGGACAGGGCAACATTGAAAAACTGTTTTTT | CAWSVGQGNIEKLFF
TRBJ1-5 | NA | TRBV28 | few | TGTGCCAGCAGTTTCTCTAGGCAGCCCCAGCATTTT | CASSFSRQPQHF
TRBJ1-1 | TRBD1 | TRBV2 | few | TGTGCCAGCAGACAGGGACAGGCGAACACTGAAGCTTTCTTT | CASRQGQANTEAFF
TRBJ2-3 | TRBD1 | TRBV12-5 | NA | TGTGCTAGTGGAGTTGGGGACAGGGGGACTAGCACAGATACGCAGTATTTT | CASGVGDRGTSTDTQYF
TRBJ1-1 | NA | TRBV7-8 | once | TGTGCCAGCAGCGCTCGTCCGAGGGAGGGCACTGAAGCTTTCTTT | CASSARPREGTEAFF
TRBJ1-5 | TRBD1 | TRBV15 | NA | TGTGCCACCAGACCGGACAGGGTGGATCAGCCCCAGCATTTT | CATRPDRVDQPQHF
TRBJ2-7 | NA | TRBV4-1 | NA | TGCGCCAGCAGCCAAGATCTTTGGAGGAGCTACGAGCAGTACTTC | CASSQDLWRSYEQYF
TRBJ1-1 | NA | TRBV6-2/TRBV6-3 | NA | TGTGCCAGCAGTTACCCTCCCGGGCGACCTTTGACTAGAGCTTTCTTT | CASSYPPGRPLTRAFF
TRBJ2-2 | NA | TRBV12-5 | NA | TGTGCTAGTGGTTTGTATCCGAACACCGGGGAGCTGTTTTTT | CASGLYPNTGELFF
TRBJ2-3 | NA | TRBV6-5 | NA | TGTGCCAGCAGGCCCAACGACAGGAGCACAGATACGCAGTATTTT | CASRPNDRSTDTQYF
TRBJ1-3 | TRBD1 | TRBV5-1 | once | TGCGCCAGCAGCGCCGACAGGGGATACACCATATATTTT | CASSADRGYTIYF
TRBJ1-5 | NA | TRBV7-8 | NA | TGTGCCAGCAGCTTCTCGGGGGAAAAGCCCCAGCATTTT | CASSFSGEKPQHF
TRBJ1-2 | TRBD1 | TRBV18 | NA | TGTGCCAGCTCGCCTGGACAGGGGGCACTCTATGGCTACACCTTC | CASSPGQGALYGYTF
TRBJ1-2 | NA | TRBV9 | NA | TGTGCCAGCAGCGTAACGGACAGTCAAAACTATGGCTACACCTTC | CASSVTDSQNYGYTF
TRBJ1-2 | NA | TRBV27 | NA | TGTGCCAGCAGTCGAACCTCGGGAGGAATATTCTATGGCTACACCTTC | CASSRTSGGIFYGYTF
TRBJ2-5 | NA | TRBV2 | NA | TGTGCCAGCAGTGATTCGGGGTTAGAGACCCAGTACTTC | CASSDSGLETQYF
TRBJ2-2 | NA | TRBV11-3 | once | TGTGCCAGCAGCTTGGCCTCCTGGGCTAACGGGGAGCTGTTTTTT | CASSLASWANGELFF
TRBJ1-5 | NA | TRBV19 | NA | TGTGCCAGTAGCAGTGGGAGGGACCCTCAGCCCCAGCATTTT | CASSSGRDPQPQHF
TRBJ1-2 | TRBD1 | TRBV10-3 | NA | TGTGCCATCAGTGATACACCGAACTTACAGGGGGCGCCCCATGGCTACACCTTC | CAISDTPNLQGAPHGYTF
TRBJ2-1 | TRBD2 | TRBV7-2 | NA | TGTGCCAGCAGCCCGACTAGCGGGGGGGCCTCCTACAATGAGCAGTTCTTC | CASSPTSGGASYNEQFF